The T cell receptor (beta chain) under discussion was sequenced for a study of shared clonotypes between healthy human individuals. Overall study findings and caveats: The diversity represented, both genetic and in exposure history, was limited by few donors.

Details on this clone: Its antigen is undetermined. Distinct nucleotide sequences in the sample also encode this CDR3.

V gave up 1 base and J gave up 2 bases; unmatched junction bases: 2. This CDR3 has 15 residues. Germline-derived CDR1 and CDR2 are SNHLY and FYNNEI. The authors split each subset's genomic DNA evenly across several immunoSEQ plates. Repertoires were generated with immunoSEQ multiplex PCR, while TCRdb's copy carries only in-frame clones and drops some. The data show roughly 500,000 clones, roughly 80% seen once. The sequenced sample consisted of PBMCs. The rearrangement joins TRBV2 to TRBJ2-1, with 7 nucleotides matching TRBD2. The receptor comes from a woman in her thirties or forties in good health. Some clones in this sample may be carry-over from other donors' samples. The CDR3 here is CASSEGLAAYNEQFF. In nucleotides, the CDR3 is TGTGCCAGCAGTGAAGGGCTAGCGGCCTACAATGAGCAGTTCTTC.